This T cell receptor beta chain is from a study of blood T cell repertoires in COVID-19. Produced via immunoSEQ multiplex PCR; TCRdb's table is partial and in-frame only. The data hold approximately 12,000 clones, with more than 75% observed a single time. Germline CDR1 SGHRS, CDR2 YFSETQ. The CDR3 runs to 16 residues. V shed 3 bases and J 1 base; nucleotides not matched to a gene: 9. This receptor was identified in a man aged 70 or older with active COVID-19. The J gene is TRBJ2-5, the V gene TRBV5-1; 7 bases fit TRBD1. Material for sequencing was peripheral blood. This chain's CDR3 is CASSWPATGTQETQYF. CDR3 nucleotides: TGCGCCAGCAGCTGGCCCGCGACAGGGACCCAAGAGACCCAGTACTTC.